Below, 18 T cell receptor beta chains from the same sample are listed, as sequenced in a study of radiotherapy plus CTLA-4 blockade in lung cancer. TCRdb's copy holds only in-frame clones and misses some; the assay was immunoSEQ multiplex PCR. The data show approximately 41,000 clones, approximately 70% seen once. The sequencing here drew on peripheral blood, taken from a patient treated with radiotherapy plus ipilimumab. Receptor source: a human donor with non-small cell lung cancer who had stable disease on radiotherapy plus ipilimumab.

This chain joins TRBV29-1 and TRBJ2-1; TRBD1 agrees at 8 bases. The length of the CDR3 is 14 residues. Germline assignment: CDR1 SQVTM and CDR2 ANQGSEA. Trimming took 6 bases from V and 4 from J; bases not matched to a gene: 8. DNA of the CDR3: TGCAGCGTCGGACAGGGAAATGTTTACAATGAGCAGTTCTTC. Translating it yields CSVGQGNVYNEQFF.

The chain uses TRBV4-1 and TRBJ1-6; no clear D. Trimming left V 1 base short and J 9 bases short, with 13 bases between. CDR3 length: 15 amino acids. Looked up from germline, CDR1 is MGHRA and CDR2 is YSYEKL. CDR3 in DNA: TGCGCCAGCAGCCAAGGGTCGTGGTCGGGTTCACCCCTCCACTTT. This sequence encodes CASSQGSWSGSPLHF.

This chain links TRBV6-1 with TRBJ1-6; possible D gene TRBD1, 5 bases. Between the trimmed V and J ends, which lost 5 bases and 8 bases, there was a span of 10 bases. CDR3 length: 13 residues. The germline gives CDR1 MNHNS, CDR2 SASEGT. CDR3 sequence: CASSTGGDSPLHF. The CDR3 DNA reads TGTGCCAGCAGTACCGGGGGGGATTCACCCCTCCACTTT.

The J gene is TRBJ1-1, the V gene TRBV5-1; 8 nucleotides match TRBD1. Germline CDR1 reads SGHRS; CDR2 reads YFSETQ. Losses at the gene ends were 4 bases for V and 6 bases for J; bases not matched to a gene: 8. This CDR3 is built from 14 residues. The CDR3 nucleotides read TGCGCCAGCAGCGGGGTCAGGGGGCTGGCTGAAGCTTTCTTT. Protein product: CASSGVRGLAEAFF.

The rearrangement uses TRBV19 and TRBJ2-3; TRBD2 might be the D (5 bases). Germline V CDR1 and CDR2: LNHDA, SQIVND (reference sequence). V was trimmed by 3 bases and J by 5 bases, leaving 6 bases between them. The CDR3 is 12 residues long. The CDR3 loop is CASSMGRDTQYF. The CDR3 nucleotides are TGTGCCAGTAGTATGGGGAGAGATACGCAGTATTTT.

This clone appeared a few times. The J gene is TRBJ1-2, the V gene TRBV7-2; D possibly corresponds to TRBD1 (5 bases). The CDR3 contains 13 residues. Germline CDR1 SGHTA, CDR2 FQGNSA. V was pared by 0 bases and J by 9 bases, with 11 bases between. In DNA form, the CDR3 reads TGTGCCAGCAGCTTAGCCAGGGAATTCAGCTACACCTTC. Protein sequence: CASSLAREFSYTF.

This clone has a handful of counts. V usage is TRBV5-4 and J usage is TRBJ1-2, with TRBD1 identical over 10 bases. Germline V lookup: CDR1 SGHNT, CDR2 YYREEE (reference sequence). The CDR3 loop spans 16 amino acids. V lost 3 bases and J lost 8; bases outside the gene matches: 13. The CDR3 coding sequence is TGTGCCAGCAGCTGGGGACAGGGGACGGGGAGGGAAGGCTACACCTTC. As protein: CASSWGQGTGREGYTF.

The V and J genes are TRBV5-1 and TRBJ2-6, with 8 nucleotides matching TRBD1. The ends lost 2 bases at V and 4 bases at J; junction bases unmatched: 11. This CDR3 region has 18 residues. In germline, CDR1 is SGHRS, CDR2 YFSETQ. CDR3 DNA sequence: TGCGCCAGCAGCTTAGGGAGACAGGGGTCGGGAGGGGCCAACGTCCTGACTTTC. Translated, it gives CASSLGRQGSGGANVLTF.

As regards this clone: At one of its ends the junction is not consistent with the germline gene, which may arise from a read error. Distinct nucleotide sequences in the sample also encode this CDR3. The chain's CDR3 is CASSTLTGGLAGVTF. The DNA of the CDR3 is TGTGCCAGCAGCACATTGACAGGGGGCTTAGCAGGAGTCACCTTT. The chain links TRBV7-2 to TRBJ1-2, with 10 positions matching TRBD1. There are 15 residues in the CDR3. Germline-derived CDR1 and CDR2 are SGHTA and FQGNSA.

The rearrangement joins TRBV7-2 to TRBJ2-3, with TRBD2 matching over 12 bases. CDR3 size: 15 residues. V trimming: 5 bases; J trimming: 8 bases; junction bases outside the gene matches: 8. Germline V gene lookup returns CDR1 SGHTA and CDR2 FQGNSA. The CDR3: CASSPLAGGRGTQYF. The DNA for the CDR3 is TGTGCCAGCAGCCCTCTAGCGGGGGGGAGAGGTACGCAGTATTTT.

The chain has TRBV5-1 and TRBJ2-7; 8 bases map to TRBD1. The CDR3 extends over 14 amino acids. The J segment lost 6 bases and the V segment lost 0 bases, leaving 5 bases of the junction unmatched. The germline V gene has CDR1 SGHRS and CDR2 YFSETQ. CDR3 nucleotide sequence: TGCGCCAGCAGCTTGGGTACAGGGGGTCTCGAGCAGTACTTC. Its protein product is CASSLGTGGLEQYF.

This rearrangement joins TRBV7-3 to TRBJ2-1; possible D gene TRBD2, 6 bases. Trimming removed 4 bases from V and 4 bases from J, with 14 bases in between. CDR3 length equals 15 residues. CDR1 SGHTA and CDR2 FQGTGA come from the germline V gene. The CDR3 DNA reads TGTGCCAGCAGCTATAGGGCGGGACCTTACAATGAGCAGTTCTTC. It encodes CASSYRAGPYNEQFF.

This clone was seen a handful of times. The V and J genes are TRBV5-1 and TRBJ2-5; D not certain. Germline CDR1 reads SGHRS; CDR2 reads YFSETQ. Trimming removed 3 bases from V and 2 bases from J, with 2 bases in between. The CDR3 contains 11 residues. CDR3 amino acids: CASSSQETQYF. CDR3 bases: TGCGCCAGCAGCTCGCAAGAGACCCAGTACTTC.

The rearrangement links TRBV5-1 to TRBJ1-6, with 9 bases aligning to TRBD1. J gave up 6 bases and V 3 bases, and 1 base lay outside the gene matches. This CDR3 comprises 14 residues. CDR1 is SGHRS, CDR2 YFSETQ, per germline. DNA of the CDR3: TGCGCCAGCAGCTGGACAGGGGCTAATTCACCCCTCCACTTT. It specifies CASSWTGANSPLHF.

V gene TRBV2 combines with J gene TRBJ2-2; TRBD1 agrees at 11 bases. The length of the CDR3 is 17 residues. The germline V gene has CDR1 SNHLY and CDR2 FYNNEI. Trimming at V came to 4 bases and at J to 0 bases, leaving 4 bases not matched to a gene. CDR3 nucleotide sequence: TGTGCCAGCAGTGGCGGACAGGGGGCCTCGAACACCGGGGAGCTGTTTTTT. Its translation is CASSGGQGASNTGELFF. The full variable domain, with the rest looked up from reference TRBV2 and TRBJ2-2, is EPEVTQTPSHQVTQMGQEVILRCVPISNHLYFYWYRQILGQKVEFLVSFYNNEISEKSEIFDDQFSVERPDGSNFTLKIRSTKLEDSAMYFCASSGGQGASNTGELFFGEGSRLTVL.

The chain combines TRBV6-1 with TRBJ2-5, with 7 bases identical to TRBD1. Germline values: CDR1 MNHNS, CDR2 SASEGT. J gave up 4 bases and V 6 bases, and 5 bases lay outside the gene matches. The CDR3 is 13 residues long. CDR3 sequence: CASRQGSVETQYF. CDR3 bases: TGTGCCAGCAGACAGGGGTCGGTAGAGACCCAGTACTTC.

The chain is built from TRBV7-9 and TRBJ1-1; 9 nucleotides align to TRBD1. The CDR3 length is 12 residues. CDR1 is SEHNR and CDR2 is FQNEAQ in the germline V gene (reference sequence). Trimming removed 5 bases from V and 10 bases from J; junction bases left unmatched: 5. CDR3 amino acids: CASSQEDRGAFF. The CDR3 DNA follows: TGTGCCAGCAGCCAGGAGGACAGGGGAGCTTTCTTT. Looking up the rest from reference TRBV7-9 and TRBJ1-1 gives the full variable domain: DTGVSQNPRHKITKRGQNVTFRCDPISEHNRLYWYRQTLGQGPEFLTYFQNEAQLEKSRLLSDRFSAERPKGSFSTLEIQRTEQGDSAMYLCASSQEDRGAFFGQGTRLTVV.

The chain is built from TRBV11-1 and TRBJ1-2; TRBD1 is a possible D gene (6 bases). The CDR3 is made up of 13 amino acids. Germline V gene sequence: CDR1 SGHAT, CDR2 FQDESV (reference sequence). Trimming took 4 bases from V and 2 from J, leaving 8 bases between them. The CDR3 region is CASSSGQNYGYTF. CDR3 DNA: TGTGCCAGCAGCTCCGGACAGAACTATGGCTACACCTTC. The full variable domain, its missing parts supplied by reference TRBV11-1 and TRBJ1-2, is EAEVAQSPRYKITEKSQAVAFWCDPISGHATLYWYRQILGQGPELLVQFQDESVVDDSQLPKDRFSAERLKGVDSTLKIQPAELGDSAMYLCASSSGQNYGYTFGSGTRLTVV.